This is a list of T cell receptor beta chains from one sample in a study of blood T cell repertoires in COVID-19. Method: immunoSEQ multiplex PCR; TCRdb's copy keeps in-frame clones and lacks some. The table has about 210,000 clones, 80% seen once. Sequencing input: peripheral blood. The receptor source for this set is a woman between 65 and 79 years old with acute or convalescent COVID-19. CDR3s include the opening cysteine and the closing phenylalanine or tryptophan. Fields, in order: J gene, V gene, clone size, D gene, CDR3 protein, CDR3 DNA. The D gene is left open where the match is weak. Size is stated for part of the rows, as once, few or many counts, or as a class when the clone is expanded.

>TRBJ2-1|TRBV6-4|few|TRBD2
CASSDSPTSGGYNEQFF
TGTGCCAGCAGTGACTCCCCAACTAGCGGGGGTTACAATGAGCAGTTCTTC
>TRBJ2-5|TRBV24-1|.|.
CATSDRQGRGETQYF
TGTGCCACCAGTGACCGACAGGGGAGGGGGGAGACCCAGTACTTC
>TRBJ1-5|TRBV29-1|.|TRBD1
CSVEGGRGQLLYNQPQHF
TGCAGCGTTGAAGGGGGCAGGGGGCAGTTATTGTACAATCAGCCCCAGCATTTT
>TRBJ2-5|TRBV25-1|.|TRBD2
CASSVQGSGAHQETQYF
TGTGCCAGCAGTGTCCAAGGCAGCGGGGCCCACCAAGAGACCCAGTACTTC
>TRBJ1-6|TRBV7-2|once|.
CASSQSTGNGSPLHF
TGTGCCAGCAGCCAGTCTACAGGGAATGGGTCACCCCTCCACTTT
>TRBJ2-3|TRBV7-8|.|TRBD2
CASSLLPSGGSQGYF
TGTGCCAGCAGCTTATTACCTAGCGGGGGGTCCCAAGGCTATTTT
>TRBJ1-1|TRBV7-9|.|TRBD1
CASSPGQGRAEAFF
TGTGCCAGCAGCCCGGGACAGGGGCGCGCTGAAGCTTTCTTT
>TRBJ1-5|TRBV7-2|.|.
CASSLGYRSQPQHF
TGTGCCAGCAGCTTAGGGTATCGGAGTCAGCCCCAGCATTTT
>TRBJ2-2|TRBV5-1|.|TRBD1
CASSLRTGGVVGELFF
TGCGCCAGCAGCTTGCGGACAGGGGGCGTCGTCGGGGAGCTGTTTTTT
>TRBJ1-6|TRBV27|.|TRBD1
CASRTGGSSPLHF
TGTGCCAGCAGGACAGGGGGTTCTTCACCCCTCCACTTT
>TRBJ1-1|TRBV5-1|.|.
CASRARTEGTEAFF
TGCGCCAGCAGAGCCAGGACAGAGGGCACTGAAGCTTTCTTT
>TRBJ1-5|TRBV5-4|.|TRBD1
CASSLRQGSLNQPQHF
TGTGCCAGCAGCTTGAGACAGGGATCCCTCAATCAGCCCCAGCATTTT
>TRBJ2-3|TRBV25-1|.|TRBD1
CASSARTGGTDTQYF
TGTGCCAGCAGTGCACGGACAGGGGGCACAGATACGCAGTATTTT
>TRBJ2-1|TRBV4-2|.|.
CASSQGRGSYNEQFF
TGTGCCAGCAGCCAAGGAAGGGGCTCCTACAATGAGCAGTTCTTC
>TRBJ2-2|TRBV7-2|.|.
CASSLRVHTGELFF
TGTGCCAGCAGCTTACGGGTTCACACCGGGGAGCTGTTTTTT
>TRBJ2-3|TRBV6-2/TRBV6-3|many|TRBD2
CASSYGSLAGGRTDTQYF
TGTGCCAGCAGTTACGGTTCACTAGCGGGGGGCCGCACAGATACGCAGTATTTT
>TRBJ2-5|TRBV18|.|.
CASSEDQETQYF
TGTGCCAGCTCAGAGGACCAAGAGACCCAGTACTTC
>TRBJ1-1|TRBV3-1/TRBV3-2|.|TRBD1
CASSAGQEAFF
TGTGCCAGCAGCGCGGGACAGGAAGCTTTCTTT
>TRBJ2-7|TRBV27|.|TRBD1
CASSLSGQDLEQYF
TGTGCCAGCAGTTTATCGGGACAGGACTTGGAGCAGTACTTC
>TRBJ2-2|TRBV4-3|.|TRBD2
CASSQLAGGPGELFF
TGCGCCAGCAGCCAACTAGCGGGGGGACCCGGGGAGCTGTTTTTT
>TRBJ2-1|TRBV5-1|.|.
CASSLTTRDGDEQFF
TGCGCCAGCAGCTTGACCACGCGGGACGGGGATGAGCAGTTCTTC
>TRBJ1-1|TRBV7-6|.|.
CASSFAPAGINLAAEAFF
TGTGCCAGCAGCTTTGCCCCGGCAGGGATCAATTTGGCGGCTGAAGCTTTCTTT
>TRBJ2-7|TRBV19|.|.
CASSTTTGFYEQYF
TGTGCCAGTAGTACGACGACAGGTTTCTACGAGCAGTACTTC
>TRBJ1-6|TRBV15|once|.
CATSRDRRGDSPLHF
TGTGCCACCAGCAGAGATCGACGGGGGGATTCACCCCTCCACTTT
>TRBJ2-7|TRBV5-1|.|TRBD2
CASSSMRGTSGAGEQYF
TGCGCCAGCAGCTCTATGAGAGGGACTAGCGGGGCGGGCGAGCAGTACTTC
>TRBJ2-3|TRBV19|.|TRBD1
CASSPTGGFADTQYF
TGTGCCAGTAGTCCGACAGGGGGCTTCGCAGATACGCAGTATTTT
>TRBJ1-1|TRBV11-3|few|TRBD1
CASSSGGTEAFF
TGTGCCAGCAGCTCAGGGGGGACTGAAGCTTTCTTT
>TRBJ2-2|TRBV4-3|.|TRBD1
CASGKTGGGTGELFF
TGCGCCAGCGGTAAAACAGGGGGCGGTACCGGGGAGCTGTTTTTT
>TRBJ1-1|TRBV2|once|.
CASSERPQNTEAFF
TGTGCCAGCAGTGAGCGTCCGCAGAACACTGAAGCTTTCTTT
>TRBJ2-7|TRBV5-1|.|.
CASSPVETGTYEQYF
TGCGCCAGCAGCCCGGTGGAGACAGGCACCTACGAGCAGTACTTC
>TRBJ2-5|TRBV7-6|.|TRBD1
CASSSLVGTGAPRETQYF
TGTGCCAGCAGCTCGTTGGTGGGGACAGGGGCGCCTCGGGAGACCCAGTACTTC
>TRBJ2-1|TRBV19|.|.
CASIGRTYNEQFF
TGTGCCAGTATCGGTCGTACCTACAATGAGCAGTTCTTC
>TRBJ1-4|TRBV7-2|.|.
CASSYQGFGEKLFF
TGTGCCAGCAGCTATCAGGGATTCGGTGAAAAACTGTTTTTT
>TRBJ2-7|TRBV5-1|once|TRBD2
CASSSGTSGGPSYEQYF
TGCGCCAGCAGTTCAGGGACTAGCGGGGGCCCGTCCTACGAGCAGTACTTC
>TRBJ1-1|TRBV19|.|TRBD1
CASTGTDPNTEAFF
TGTGCCAGTACCGGGACAGATCCGAACACTGAAGCTTTCTTT
>TRBJ1-1|TRBV11-3|.|.
CASSQGRQNTEAFF
TGTGCCAGCAGCCAGGGGCGGCAGAACACTGAAGCTTTCTTT
>TRBJ2-2|TRBV24-1|.|TRBD1
CATSETGTGGSGELFF
TGTGCCACCAGTGAGACCGGGACAGGGGGCTCCGGGGAGCTGTTTTTT
>TRBJ2-2|TRBV9|few|TRBD1
CASSARTGGANGELFF
TGTGCCAGCAGCGCTCGGACAGGGGGCGCCAACGGGGAGCTGTTTTTT
>TRBJ1-3|TRBV11-2|.|.
CASAPGSGGNTIYF
TGTGCCAGCGCTCCAGGGTCCGGCGGAAACACCATATATTTT
>TRBJ2-3|TRBV7-9|few|.
CASSYFTDTQYF
TGTGCCAGCAGCTACTTCACAGATACGCAGTATTTT
>TRBJ1-5|TRBV5-1|few|TRBD1
CASSLTTGGYQPQHF
TGCGCCAGCAGCTTGACGACAGGGGGTTATCAGCCCCAGCATTTT
>TRBJ2-1|TRBV7-2|.|TRBD2
CASRRTSGGVNEQFF
TGTGCCAGCAGACGAACTAGCGGGGGGGTCAATGAGCAGTTCTTC
>TRBJ2-4|TRBV7-2|.|.
CASSLVGKINLAKNIQYF
TGTGCCAGCAGCTTAGTCGGGAAGATAAATCTAGCCAAAAACATTCAGTACTTC
>TRBJ2-5|TRBV6-2/TRBV6-3|.|.
CASSSRLVTQYF
TGTGCCAGCAGTTCACGACTGGTGACCCAGTACTTC
>TRBJ2-4|TRBV3-1/TRBV3-2|.|TRBD2
CASRLIPGPASGGAKNIQYF
TGTGCCAGCAGACTAATTCCGGGGCCAGCTAGCGGGGGGGCCAAAAACATTCAGTACTTC
>TRBJ1-4|TRBV6-2/TRBV6-3|.|.
CASSGLNEKLFF
TGTGCCAGCAGCGGACTGAATGAAAAACTGTTTTTT
>TRBJ2-3|TRBV6-2/TRBV6-3|few|.
CASSDNTDTQYF
TGTGCCAGCAGTGACAACACAGATACGCAGTATTTT
>TRBJ2-5|TRBV6-2/TRBV6-3|.|TRBD2
CASSPRGTSGGMLKTQYF
TGTGCCAGCAGCCCTCGCGGGACTAGCGGGGGGATGCTAAAGACCCAGTACTTC
>TRBJ1-5|TRBV6-6|.|.
CASSQYDQPQHF
TGTGCCAGCAGCCAGTATGATCAGCCCCAGCATTTT
>TRBJ2-7|TRBV18|.|.
CASRPRTGSSYEQYF
TGTGCCAGCCGACCCCGGACGGGAAGCTCCTACGAGCAGTACTTC
>TRBJ1-1|TRBV20-1|.|.
CSARLNTEAFF
TGCAGTGCTAGACTAAACACTGAAGCTTTCTTT
>TRBJ2-2|TRBV20-1|.|.
CSASEAGSGSGELFF
TGCAGTGCTAGTGAGGCGGGGTCGGGATCCGGGGAGCTGTTTTTT
>TRBJ1-6|TRBV30|few|.
CAWTLSGGSSSYNSPLHF
TGTGCCTGGACCCTCTCCGGGGGTTCGAGCTCCTATAATTCACCCCTCCACTTT
>TRBJ2-1|TRBV5-1|.|.
CASSLRLVPNEQFF
TGCGCCAGCAGCTTGCGACTGGTACCGAATGAGCAGTTCTTC
>TRBJ2-5|TRBV9|.|TRBD1
CASSVETGGGTQYF
TGTGCCAGCAGCGTAGAGACAGGGGGGGGGACCCAGTACTTC
>TRBJ1-2|TRBV5-4|few|TRBD1
CASSLDRGDGYTF
TGTGCCAGCAGCTTGGACAGGGGGGATGGCTACACCTTC
>TRBJ2-7|TRBV10-1|.|.
CASSPTSGVGEQYF
TGCGCCAGCAGCCCCACTTCGGGGGTCGGAGAGCAGTACTTC
>TRBJ1-2|TRBV19|.|.
CASSMGARDHGYTF
TGTGCCAGTAGTATGGGGGCCAGGGATCATGGCTACACCTTC
>TRBJ1-6|TRBV5-1|.|.
CASSLLIRGSPLHF
TGCGCCAGCAGCTTACTTATTAGAGGTTCACCCCTCCACTTT
>TRBJ2-3|TRBV5-5|.|TRBD2
CASSLVGLARSTDTQYF
TGTGCCAGCAGCTTGGTCGGACTAGCGAGAAGCACAGATACGCAGTATTTT